This entry concerns a single TCR beta chain. The target antigen is unknown. Profiling relied on immunoSEQ multiplex PCR, and the TCRdb table lists in-frame clones only, not all of them. The table shows over 120,000 clones, with about 80% occurring only once. This record comes from a study of cytotoxic CD8 clonotypes in ibrutinib-treated CLL. Study at large: After a median of 68 months, 14 patients stayed remitted and some 12 progressed; responses had been partial in 24 and complete in 2.

Germline values: CDR1 MNHEY, CDR2 SMNVEV (reference sequence). The CDR3 runs 14 residues. V lost 3 bases, J lost 2 bases, and 4 bases stayed unmatched. The study, taken as a whole, reports: Clonality, elevated at ibrutinib response, dropped back toward baseline at progression.

V is TRBV27 and J is TRBJ2-7; 7 bases match TRBD1. The source of this sequence is a human donor with chronic lymphocytic leukemia. The material sequenced was PBMCs, taken after 24 months of ibrutinib treatment. The CDR3 reads CASSFLGQAYEQYF. In DNA, the CDR3 is TGTGCCAGCAGTTTTCTCGGACAGGCCTACGAGCAGTACTTC.